The present T cell receptor (beta chain) was sequenced within a study of cytomegalovirus exposure and HLA in healthy donors. PCR employed 60 Vbeta and 13 Jbeta primers. Data came from immunoSEQ multiplex PCR; TCRdb stores just in-frame clones and leaves some out. The repertoire consists of some 110,000 clones, with over 50% occurring once and the leading ten covering more than 6.5%. The length of the CDR3 is 16 residues. Germline V CDR1 and CDR2: SEHNR, FQNEAQ (reference sequence). What was sequenced was PBMCs. The rearrangement uses TRBV7-9 and TRBJ2-5; 7 nucleotides match TRBD1. The end of the DNA is better explained by TRBJ2-7, so the J call may be wrong. This clonotype was sampled from a middle-aged woman in good health and CMV-seropositive. The CDR3 DNA follows: TGTGCCAGCAGCTTAGTGCGGACAGGCGATACCTACGAGCAGTACTTC. Translating it yields CASSLVRTGDTYEQYF.